This T cell receptor (beta chain) was recovered during a study of cytomegalovirus exposure and HLA in healthy donors. Points from the study as a whole: Indistinguishability led to the exclusion of some V segments, TRBV6-2 and TRBV6-3 included. One variant, a missense change in DCLRE1C, was linked in a later analysis to TCR beta V- and J-gene trimming.

The PCR had 60 Vbeta and 13 Jbeta primers. Method: immunoSEQ multiplex PCR; TCRdb's copy keeps in-frame clones and lacks some. The profile shows approximately 150,000 clones, over 60% of them singletons. The CDR3 loop spans 15 amino acids. With 5 bases clipped from V and 2 bases from J, the junction kept 4 bases outside the gene matches. Germline CDR1 and CDR2: SEHNR and FQNEAQ (reference sequence). This clone appeared a single time. Its antigen remains unidentified. The chain uses TRBV7-9 and TRBJ2-5, with 11 nucleotides matching TRBD2. The TCR was taken from a woman between 40 and 55 years old in good health and CMV-seronegative. The sequenced material came from PBMCs. CDR3 sequence reads: CASSVPSGGQETQYF. The CDR3 DNA reads as TGTGCCAGCAGCGTCCCTAGCGGGGGGCAAGAGACCCAGTACTTC.